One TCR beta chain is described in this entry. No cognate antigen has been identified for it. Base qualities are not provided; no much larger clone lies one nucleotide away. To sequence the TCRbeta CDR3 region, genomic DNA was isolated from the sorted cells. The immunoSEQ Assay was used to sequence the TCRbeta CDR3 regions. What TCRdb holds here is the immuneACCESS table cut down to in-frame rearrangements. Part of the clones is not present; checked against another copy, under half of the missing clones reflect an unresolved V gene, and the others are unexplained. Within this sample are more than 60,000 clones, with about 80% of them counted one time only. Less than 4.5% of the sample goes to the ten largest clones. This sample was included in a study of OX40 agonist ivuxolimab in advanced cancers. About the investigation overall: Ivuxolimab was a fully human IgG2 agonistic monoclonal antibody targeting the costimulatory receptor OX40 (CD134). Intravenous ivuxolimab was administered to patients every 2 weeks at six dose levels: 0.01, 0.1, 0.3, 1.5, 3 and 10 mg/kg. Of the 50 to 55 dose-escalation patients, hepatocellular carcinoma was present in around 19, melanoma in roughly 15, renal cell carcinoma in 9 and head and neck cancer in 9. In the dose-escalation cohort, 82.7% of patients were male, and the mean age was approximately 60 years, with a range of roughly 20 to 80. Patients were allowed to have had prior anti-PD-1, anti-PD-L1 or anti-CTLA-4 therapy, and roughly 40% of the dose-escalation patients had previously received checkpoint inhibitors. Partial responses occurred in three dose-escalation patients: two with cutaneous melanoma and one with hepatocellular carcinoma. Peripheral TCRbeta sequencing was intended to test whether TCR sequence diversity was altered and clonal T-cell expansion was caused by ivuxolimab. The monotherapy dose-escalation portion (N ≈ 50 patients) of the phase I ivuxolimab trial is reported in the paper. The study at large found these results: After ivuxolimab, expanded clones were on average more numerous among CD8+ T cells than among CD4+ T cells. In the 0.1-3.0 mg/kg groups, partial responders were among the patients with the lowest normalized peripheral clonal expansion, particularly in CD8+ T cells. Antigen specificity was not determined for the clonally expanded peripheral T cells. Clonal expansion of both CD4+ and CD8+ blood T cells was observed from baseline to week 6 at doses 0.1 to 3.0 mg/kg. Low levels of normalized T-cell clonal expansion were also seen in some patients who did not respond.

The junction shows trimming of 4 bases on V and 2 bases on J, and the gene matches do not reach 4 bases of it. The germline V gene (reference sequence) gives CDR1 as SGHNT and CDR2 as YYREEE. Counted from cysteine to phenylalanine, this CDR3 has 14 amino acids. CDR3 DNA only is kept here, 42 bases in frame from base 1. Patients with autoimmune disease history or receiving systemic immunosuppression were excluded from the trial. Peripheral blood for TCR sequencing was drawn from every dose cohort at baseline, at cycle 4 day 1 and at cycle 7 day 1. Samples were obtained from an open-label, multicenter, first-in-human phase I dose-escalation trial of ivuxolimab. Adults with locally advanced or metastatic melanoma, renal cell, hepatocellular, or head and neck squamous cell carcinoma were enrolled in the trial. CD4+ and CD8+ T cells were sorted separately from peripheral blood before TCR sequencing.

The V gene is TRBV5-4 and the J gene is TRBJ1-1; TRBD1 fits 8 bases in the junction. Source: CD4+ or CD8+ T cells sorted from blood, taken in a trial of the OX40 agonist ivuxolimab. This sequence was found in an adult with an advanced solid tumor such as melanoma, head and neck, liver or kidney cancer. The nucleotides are TGTGCCAGCAGCCCGACAGGGGCCAACACTGAAGCTTTCTTT. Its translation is CASSPTGANTEAFF.